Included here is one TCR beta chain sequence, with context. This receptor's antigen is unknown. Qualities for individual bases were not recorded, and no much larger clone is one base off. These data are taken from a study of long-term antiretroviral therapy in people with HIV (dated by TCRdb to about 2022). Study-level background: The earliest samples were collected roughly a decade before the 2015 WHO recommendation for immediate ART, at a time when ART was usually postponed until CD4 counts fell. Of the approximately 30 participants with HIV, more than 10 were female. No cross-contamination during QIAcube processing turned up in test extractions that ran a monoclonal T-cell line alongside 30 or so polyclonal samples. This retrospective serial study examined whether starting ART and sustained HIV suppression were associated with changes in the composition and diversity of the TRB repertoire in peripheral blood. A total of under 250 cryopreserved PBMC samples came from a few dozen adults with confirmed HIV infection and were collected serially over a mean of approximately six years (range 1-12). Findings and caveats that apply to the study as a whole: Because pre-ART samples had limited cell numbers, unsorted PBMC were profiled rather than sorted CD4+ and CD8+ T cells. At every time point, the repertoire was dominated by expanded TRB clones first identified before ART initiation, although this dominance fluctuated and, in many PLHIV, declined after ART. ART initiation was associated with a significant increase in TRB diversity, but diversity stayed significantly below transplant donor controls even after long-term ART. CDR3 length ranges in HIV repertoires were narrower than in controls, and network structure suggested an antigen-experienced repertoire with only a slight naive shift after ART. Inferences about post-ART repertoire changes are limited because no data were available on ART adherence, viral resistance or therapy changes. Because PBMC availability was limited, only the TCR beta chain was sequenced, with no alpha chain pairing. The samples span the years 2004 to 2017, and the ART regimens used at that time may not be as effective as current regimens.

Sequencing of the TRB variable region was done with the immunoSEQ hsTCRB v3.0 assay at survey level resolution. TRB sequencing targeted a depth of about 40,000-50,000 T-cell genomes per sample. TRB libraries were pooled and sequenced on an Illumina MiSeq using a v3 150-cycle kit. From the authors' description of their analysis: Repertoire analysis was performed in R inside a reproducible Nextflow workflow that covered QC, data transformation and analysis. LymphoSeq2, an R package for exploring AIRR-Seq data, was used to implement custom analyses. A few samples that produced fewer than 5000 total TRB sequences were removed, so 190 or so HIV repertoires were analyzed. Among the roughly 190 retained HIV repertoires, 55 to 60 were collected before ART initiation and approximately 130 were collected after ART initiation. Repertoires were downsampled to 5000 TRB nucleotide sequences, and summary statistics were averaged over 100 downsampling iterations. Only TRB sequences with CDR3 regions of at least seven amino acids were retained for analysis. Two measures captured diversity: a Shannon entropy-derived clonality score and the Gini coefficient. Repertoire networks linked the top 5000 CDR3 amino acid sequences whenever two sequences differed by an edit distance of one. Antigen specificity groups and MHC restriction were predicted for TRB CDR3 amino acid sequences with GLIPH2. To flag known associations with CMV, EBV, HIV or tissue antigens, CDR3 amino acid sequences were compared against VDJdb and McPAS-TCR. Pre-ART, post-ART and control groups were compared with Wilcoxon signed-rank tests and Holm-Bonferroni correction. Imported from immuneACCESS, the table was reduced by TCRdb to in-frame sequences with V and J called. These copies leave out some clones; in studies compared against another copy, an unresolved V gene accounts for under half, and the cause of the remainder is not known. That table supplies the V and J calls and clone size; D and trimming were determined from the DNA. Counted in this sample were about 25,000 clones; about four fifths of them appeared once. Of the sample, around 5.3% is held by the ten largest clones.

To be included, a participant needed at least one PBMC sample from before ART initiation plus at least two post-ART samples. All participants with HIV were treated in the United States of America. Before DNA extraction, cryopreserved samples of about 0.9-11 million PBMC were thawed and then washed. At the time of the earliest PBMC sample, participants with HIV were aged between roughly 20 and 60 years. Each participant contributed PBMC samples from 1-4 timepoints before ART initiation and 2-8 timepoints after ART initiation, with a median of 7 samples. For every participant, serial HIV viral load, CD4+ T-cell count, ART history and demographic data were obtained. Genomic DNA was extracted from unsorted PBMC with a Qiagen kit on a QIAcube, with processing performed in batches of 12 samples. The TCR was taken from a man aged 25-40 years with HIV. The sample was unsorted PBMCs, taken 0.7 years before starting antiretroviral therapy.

The DNA is as follows: TGTGCCAGCAGTTTCAATCTCCACACTAGCGGAGTACACAATGAGCAGTTCTTC. Its coded protein is CASSFNLHTSGVHNEQFF. The chain is encoded by TRBV28 joined to TRBJ2-1; 8 bases in the middle match TRBD2. Inclusive of the bounding cysteine and phenylalanine, the CDR3 is 18 residues long. The CDR3 DNA has 54 bases and is translated from base 1. V ends up 3 bases short and J 5 bases short, with an unmatched junction base count of 15. Looking up the germline V gene yields CDR1 MDHEN and CDR2 SYDVKM.